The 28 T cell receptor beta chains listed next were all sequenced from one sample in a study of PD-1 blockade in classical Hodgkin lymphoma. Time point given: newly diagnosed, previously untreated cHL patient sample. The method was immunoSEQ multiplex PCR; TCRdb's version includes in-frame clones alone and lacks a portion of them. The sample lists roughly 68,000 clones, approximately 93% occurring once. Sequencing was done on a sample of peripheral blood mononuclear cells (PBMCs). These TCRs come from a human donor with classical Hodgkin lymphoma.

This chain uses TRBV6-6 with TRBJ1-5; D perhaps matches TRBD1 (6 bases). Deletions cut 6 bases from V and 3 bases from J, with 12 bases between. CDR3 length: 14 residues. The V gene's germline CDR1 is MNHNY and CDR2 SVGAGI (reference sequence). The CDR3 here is CASSPTGFNQPQHF. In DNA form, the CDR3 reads TGTGCCAGCAGCCCGACAGGCTTCAATCAGCCCCAGCATTTT.

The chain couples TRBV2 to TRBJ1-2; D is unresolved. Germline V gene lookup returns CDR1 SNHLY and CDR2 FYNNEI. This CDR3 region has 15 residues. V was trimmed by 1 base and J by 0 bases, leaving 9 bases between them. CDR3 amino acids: CASSEGQNPNYGYTF. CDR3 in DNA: TGTGCCAGCAGTGAAGGGCAGAACCCTAACTATGGCTACACCTTC.

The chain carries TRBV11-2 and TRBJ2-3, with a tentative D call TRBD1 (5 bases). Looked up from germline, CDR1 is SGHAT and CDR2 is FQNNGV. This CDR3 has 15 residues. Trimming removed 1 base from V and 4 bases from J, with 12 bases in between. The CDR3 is CASSLVGRDPDTQYF. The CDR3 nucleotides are TGTGCCAGCAGCTTAGTGGGCAGGGATCCAGATACGCAGTATTTT.

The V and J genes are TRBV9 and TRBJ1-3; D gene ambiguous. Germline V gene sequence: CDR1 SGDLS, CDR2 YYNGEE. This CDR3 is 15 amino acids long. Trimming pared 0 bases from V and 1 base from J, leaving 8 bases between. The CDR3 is CASSVGLGSGNTIYF. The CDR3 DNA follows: TGTGCCAGCAGCGTAGGTCTGGGATCTGGAAACACCATATATTTT.

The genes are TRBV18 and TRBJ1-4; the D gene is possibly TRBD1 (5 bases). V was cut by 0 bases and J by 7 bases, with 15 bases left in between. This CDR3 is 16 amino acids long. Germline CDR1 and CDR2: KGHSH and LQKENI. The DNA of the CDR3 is TGTGCCAGCTCACCACCGAGTCTAGATAGGGGTGAAAAACTGTTTTTT. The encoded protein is CASSPPSLDRGEKLFF.

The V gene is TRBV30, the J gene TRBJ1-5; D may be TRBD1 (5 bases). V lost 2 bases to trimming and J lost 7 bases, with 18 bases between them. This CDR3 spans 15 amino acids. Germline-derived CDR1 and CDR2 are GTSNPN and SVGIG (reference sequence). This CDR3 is CAWSTFREMGQPQHF. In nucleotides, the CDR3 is TGTGCCTGGAGTACTTTCAGGGAGATGGGGCAGCCCCAGCATTTT.

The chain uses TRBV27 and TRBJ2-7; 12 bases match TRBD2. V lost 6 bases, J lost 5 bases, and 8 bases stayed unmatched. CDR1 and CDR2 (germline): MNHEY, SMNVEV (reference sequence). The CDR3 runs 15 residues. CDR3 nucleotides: TGTGCCAGCAGCGAGCTAGCGGGAGGGAAAAACGAGCAGTACTTC. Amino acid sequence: CASSELAGGKNEQYF.

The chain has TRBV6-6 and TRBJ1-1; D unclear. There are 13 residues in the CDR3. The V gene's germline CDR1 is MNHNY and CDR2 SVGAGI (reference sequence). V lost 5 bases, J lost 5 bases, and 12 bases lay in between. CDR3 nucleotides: TGTGCCAGCAGTCCCCCGGGTAGGACTGAAGCTTTCTTT. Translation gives CASSPPGRTEAFF.

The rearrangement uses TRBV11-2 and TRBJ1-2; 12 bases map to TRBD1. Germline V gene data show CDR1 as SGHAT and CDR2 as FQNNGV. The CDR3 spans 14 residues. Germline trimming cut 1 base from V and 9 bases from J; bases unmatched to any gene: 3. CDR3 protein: CASSLAGQGASYTF. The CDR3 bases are TGTGCCAGCAGCTTAGCGGGACAGGGGGCCAGCTACACCTTC.

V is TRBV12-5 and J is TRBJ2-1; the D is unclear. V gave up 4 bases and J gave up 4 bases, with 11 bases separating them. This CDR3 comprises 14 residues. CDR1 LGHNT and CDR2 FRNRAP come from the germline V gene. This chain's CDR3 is CASGSNPGYNEQFF. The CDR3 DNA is TGTGCTAGTGGTTCGAATCCAGGTTACAATGAGCAGTTCTTC.

CDR3 nucleotides: TGTGCCAGCAGTGTCCACACAAATGAGCAGTTCTTC. Protein sequence: CASSVHTNEQFF. The chain combines TRBV25-1 with TRBJ2-1; D not resolved. This CDR3 has 12 amino acids. Per germline, CDR1 MGHDK and CDR2 SYGVNS. Trimming pared 4 bases from V and 7 bases from J, leaving 8 bases between.

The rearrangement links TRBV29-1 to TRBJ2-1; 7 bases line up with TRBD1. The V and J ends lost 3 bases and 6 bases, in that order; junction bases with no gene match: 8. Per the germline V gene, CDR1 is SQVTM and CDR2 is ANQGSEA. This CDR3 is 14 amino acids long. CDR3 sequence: CSVEKGALGNEQFF. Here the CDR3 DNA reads TGCAGCGTTGAGAAGGGGGCCCTAGGCAATGAGCAGTTCTTC.

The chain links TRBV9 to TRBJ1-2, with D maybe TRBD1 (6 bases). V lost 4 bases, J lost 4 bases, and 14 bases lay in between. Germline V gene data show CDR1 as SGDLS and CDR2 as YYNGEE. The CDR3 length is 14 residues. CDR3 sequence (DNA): TGTGCCAGCAGCCCCAAAGGGGGTGTCTATGGCTACACCTTC. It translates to CASSPKGGVYGYTF.

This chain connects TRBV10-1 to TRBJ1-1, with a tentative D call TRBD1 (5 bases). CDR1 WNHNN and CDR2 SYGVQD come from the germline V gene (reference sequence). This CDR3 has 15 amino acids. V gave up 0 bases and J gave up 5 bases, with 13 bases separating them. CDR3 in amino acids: CASSESFLGGTEAFF. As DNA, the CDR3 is TGCGCCAGCAGTGAGTCGTTTCTGGGGGGGACTGAAGCTTTCTTT.

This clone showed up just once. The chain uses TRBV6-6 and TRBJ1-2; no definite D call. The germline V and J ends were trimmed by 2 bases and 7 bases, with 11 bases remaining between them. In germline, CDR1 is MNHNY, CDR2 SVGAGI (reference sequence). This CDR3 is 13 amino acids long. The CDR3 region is CASSYDARGGYTF. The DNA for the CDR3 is TGTGCCAGCAGTTACGACGCTCGTGGTGGCTACACCTTC.

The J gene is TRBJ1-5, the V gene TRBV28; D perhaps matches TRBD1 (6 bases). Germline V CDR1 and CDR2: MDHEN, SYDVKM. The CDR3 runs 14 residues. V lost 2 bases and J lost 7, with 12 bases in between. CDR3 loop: CASSLRGGGQPQHF. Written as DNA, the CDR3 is TGTGCCAGCAGTTTAAGAGGGGGGGGGCAGCCCCAGCATTTT.

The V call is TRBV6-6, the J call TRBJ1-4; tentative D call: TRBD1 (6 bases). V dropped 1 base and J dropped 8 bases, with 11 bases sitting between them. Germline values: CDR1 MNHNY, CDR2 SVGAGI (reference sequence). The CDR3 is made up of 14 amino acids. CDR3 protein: CASSYFGQTEKLFF. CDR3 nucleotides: TGTGCCAGCAGTTACTTCGGACAGACCGAAAAACTGTTTTTT.

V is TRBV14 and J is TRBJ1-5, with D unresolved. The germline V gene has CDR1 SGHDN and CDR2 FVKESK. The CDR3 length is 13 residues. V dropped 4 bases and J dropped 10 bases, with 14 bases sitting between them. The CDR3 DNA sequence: TGTGCCAGCAGCCTCGCGGCCGCGGGACCCCAGCATTTT. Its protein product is CASSLAAAGPQHF.

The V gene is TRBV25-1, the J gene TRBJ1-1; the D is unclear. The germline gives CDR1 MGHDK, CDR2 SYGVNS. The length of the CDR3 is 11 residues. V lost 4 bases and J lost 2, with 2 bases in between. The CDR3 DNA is TGTGCCAGCAGTGTTAACACTGAAGCTTTCTTT. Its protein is CASSVNTEAFF. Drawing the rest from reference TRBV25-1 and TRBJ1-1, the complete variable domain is EADIYQTPRYLVIGTGKKITLECSQTMGHDKMYWYQQDPGMELHLIHYSYGVNSTEKGDLSSESTVSRIRTEHFPLTLESARPSHTSQYLCASSVNTEAFFGQGTRLTVV.

The CDR3 protein is CASRAGQPNTEAFF. The DNA for the CDR3 is TGTGCTAGTAGGGCCGGACAGCCGAACACTGAAGCTTTCTTT. The V call is TRBV12-5, the J call TRBJ1-1, with D possibly TRBD1 on 6 matching bases. V lost 8 bases and J lost 1, with 14 bases in between. There are 14 residues in the CDR3. CDR1 is LGHNT, CDR2 FRNRAP, per germline.

CDR3 bases: TGTGCCAGCAGCGTAGGACCGGGCACGGAGCAGTTCTTC. Translation gives CASSVGPGTEQFF. The chain recombines TRBV9 with TRBJ2-1; no clear D gene. CDR3 length: 13 residues. Trimming removed 0 bases from V and 10 bases from J, with 11 bases in between. The germline CDR1 and CDR2 sequences are SGDLS and YYNGEE.

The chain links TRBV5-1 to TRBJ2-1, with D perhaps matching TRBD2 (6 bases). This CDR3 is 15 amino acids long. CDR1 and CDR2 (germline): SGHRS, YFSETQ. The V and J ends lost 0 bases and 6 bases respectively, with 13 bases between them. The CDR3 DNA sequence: TGCGCCAGCAGCTTGGCGAGGACTACGACCAATGAGCAGTTCTTC. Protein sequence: CASSLARTTTNEQFF.

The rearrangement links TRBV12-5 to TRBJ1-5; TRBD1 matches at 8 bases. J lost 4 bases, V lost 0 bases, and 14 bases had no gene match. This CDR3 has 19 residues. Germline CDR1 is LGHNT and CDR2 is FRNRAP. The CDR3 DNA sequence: TGTGCTAGTGGTTTGGTACTCTGGGCAGGGGGCGCAGAAAATCAGCCCCAGCATTTT. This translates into CASGLVLWAGGAENQPQHF.

The CDR3 coding sequence is TGTGCCAGCAGCCCATTGAGGACCGCCAGCTCCTACGAGCAGTACTTC. As protein: CASSPLRTASSYEQYF. This rearrangement joins TRBV11-2 to TRBJ2-7; D is ambiguous. Germline values: CDR1 SGHAT, CDR2 FQNNGV. CDR3 length: 16 amino acids. V shed 5 bases and J shed 0 bases, with 17 bases lying between them.

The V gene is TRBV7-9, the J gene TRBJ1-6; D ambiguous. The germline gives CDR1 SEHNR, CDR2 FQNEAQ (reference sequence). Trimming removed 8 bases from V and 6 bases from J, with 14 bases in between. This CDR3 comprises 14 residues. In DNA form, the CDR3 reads TGTGCCAGCGGTAAGGAAGGTAGTAATTCACCCCTCCACTTT. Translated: CASGKEGSNSPLHF.

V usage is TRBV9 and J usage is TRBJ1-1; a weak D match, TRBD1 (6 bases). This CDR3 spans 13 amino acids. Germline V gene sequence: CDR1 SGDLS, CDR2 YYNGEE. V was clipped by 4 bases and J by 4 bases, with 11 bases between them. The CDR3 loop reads CASSPGGRTEAFF. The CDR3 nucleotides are TGTGCCAGCAGCCCCGGGGGGCGCACTGAAGCTTTCTTT.

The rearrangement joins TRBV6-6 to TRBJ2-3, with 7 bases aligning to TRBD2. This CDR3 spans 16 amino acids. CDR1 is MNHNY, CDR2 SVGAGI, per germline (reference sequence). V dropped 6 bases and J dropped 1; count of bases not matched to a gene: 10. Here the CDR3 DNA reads TGTGCCAGCAGCCCCCTCGGGGCGGGGGGCACAGATACGCAGTATTTT. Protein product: CASSPLGAGGTDTQYF.

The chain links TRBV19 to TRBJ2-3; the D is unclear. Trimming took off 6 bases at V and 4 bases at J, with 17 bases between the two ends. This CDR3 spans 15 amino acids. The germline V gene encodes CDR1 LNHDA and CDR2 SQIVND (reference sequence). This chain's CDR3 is CASRPALSSADTQYF. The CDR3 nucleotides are TGTGCCAGTAGACCGGCGCTTTCCAGCGCAGATACGCAGTATTTT.